A single sample gave rise to the 22 T cell receptor beta chains below, sequenced in a study of early T cells in non-severe SARS-CoV-2 infection. TCRdb processed the 5' RACE reads anew with MiXCR; each CDR3 protein has one entry. The sample holds more than 55,000 distinct CDR3 sequences, more than 3.5% seen once. Here the sequenced sample was whole blood, taken at baseline. The source is an adult who was a healthcare worker with PCR-confirmed SARS-CoV-2 infection or an uninfected control (not recorded which). The donor label of this sample is uncertain.

In its sample, this clonotype was seen many times. This chain joins TRBV5-1 and TRBJ2-2, with D tentatively TRBD2 (5 bases). Trimming shortened V by 5 bases and J by 6 bases, and 17 bases separated the two germline ends. Germline V gene lookup returns CDR1 SGHRS and CDR2 YFSETQ. There are 15 residues in the CDR3. In nucleotides, the CDR3 is TGCGCCAGCAGTTCGGCGGGTGGTGCCGCCGGGGAGCTGTTTTTT. This encodes CASSSAGGAAGELFF.

This rearrangement joins TRBV12-2 to TRBJ2-1; TRBD2 is the table's D call and was not checked against the DNA. TRBV12-2 is tagged as a pseudogene. The CDR3 is made up of 14 amino acids. The CDR3 coding sequence is TGTGCAAGTCGCACTAGTACGGGCTACAATGAGCAGTTCTTC. Translation gives CASRTSTGYNEQFF.

Here the CDR3 reads CASSFRGGRNTEQYF. The CDR3 nucleotides are TGTGCCAGCAGCTTCCGGGGGGGTAGAAATACGGAGCAGTACTTC. The rearrangement uses TRBV11-2 and TRBJ2-7; 8 nucleotides align to TRBD2. Looked up from germline, CDR1 is SGHAT and CDR2 is FQNNGV. This CDR3 is built from 15 residues. Trimming removed 3 bases from V and 7 bases from J; junction bases left unmatched: 11. The variable domain in full, with the rest retrieved from reference TRBV11-2 and TRBJ2-7, is EAGVAQSPRYKIIEKRQSVAFWCNPISGHATLYWYQQILGQGPKLLIQFQNNGVVDDSQLPKDRFSAERLKGVDSTLKIQPAKLEDSAVYLCASSFRGGRNTEQYFGPGTRLTVT.

The sample holds many counts of this clonotype. This rearrangement joins TRBV27 to TRBJ2-7; D is possibly TRBD2 (6 bases). Germline V gene lookup returns CDR1 MNHEY and CDR2 SMNVEV (reference sequence). The CDR3 sequence is 11 residues long. The CDR3 region is CASGVSYEQYF. DNA of the CDR3: TGTGCGTCGGGGGTCTCCTACGAGCAGTACTTC.

The gene calls are TRBV24-1 and TRBJ1-1, with D possibly TRBD1 on 5 matching bases. CDR3 length equals 13 residues. Per germline, CDR1 KGHDR and CDR2 SFDVKD. V was clipped by 7 bases and J by 1 base, with 9 bases between them. The CDR3, as DNA: TGTGCCACCAGACGGCAGGGGAACACTGAAGCTTTCTTT. Translated, it gives CATRRQGNTEAFF.

This clonotype was seen more than once but under ten times. The V and J genes are TRBV27 and TRBJ2-2; 7 bases match TRBD2. Trimming removed 4 bases from V and 8 bases from J; junction bases left unmatched: 7. From germline, CDR1 is MNHEY and CDR2 SMNVEV (reference sequence). CDR3 length: 14 residues. The CDR3 DNA is TGTGCCAGCAGTTCAGAGACTAGCATGGGGGAGCTGTTTTTT. This sequence encodes CASSSETSMGELFF.

The chain combines TRBV5-5 with TRBJ2-2; 8 bases line up with TRBD1. V lost 0 bases to trimming and J lost 5 bases; unmatched junction nucleotides: 6. CDR3 length equals 16 residues. In germline, CDR1 is SGHKS, CDR2 YYEKEE (reference sequence). The CDR3 bases are TGTGCCAGCAGCTTGGGTTTTCGGACAGGGACCGGGGAGCTGTTTTTT. Translation: CASSLGFRTGTGELFF. Supplemented by reference TRBV5-5 and TRBJ2-2, the full variable domain reads DAGVTQSPTHLIKTRGQQVTLRCSPISGHKSVSWYQQVLGQGPQFIFQYYEKEERGRGNFPDRFSARQFPNYSSELNVNALLLGDSALYLCASSLGFRTGTGELFFGEGSRLTVL.

This clonotype turned up a few times. The chain employs TRBV5-1 and TRBJ2-5; D remains unclear. Per the germline V gene, CDR1 is SGHRS and CDR2 is YFSETQ. V lost 0 bases and J lost 4, with 16 bases in between. There are 16 residues in the CDR3. The CDR3 sequence: CASSLGSGPVSETQYF. In DNA form, the CDR3 reads TGCGCCAGCAGCTTGGGATCCGGACCAGTCTCAGAGACCCAGTACTTC. The full variable domain, with the rest looked up from reference TRBV5-1 and TRBJ2-5, is KAGVTQTPRYLIKTRGQQVTLSCSPISGHRSVSWYQQTPGQGLQFLFEYFSETQRNKGNFPGRFSGRQFSNSRSEMNVSTLELGDSALYLCASSLGSGPVSETQYFGPGTRLLVL.

This clonotype was detected many times. This chain uses TRBV20-1 with TRBJ2-5; D may be TRBD1 (6 bases). CDR3 length equals 15 residues. V was pared by 0 bases and J by 3 bases, with 14 bases between. In germline, CDR1 is DFQATT, CDR2 SNEGSKA (reference sequence). The CDR3 is CSARDLGQYKETQYF. Written as DNA, the CDR3 is TGCAGTGCTAGAGATCTGGGACAATACAAAGAGACCCAGTACTTC.

This clonotype was seen a few times. This chain joins TRBV7-2 and TRBJ2-2, with D tentatively TRBD1 (5 bases). Trimming took off 7 bases at V and 9 bases at J, with 12 bases between the two ends. Germline values: CDR1 SGHTA, CDR2 FQGNSA. The CDR3 has 12 amino acids. This CDR3 is CASNDRERELFF. The CDR3 coding sequence is TGTGCCAGCAACGACAGAGAAAGGGAGCTGTTTTTT.

The chain is built from TRBV2 and TRBJ1-6; D is unclear. CDR1 and CDR2 from the germline V gene are SNHLY and FYNNEI. CDR3 length: 16 residues. V was pared by 1 base and J by 5 bases, with 12 bases between. The chain's CDR3 is CASSEENPYNNSPLHF. Written as DNA, the CDR3 is TGTGCCAGCAGTGAAGAGAACCCTTACAATAATTCACCCCTCCACTTT.

This clonotype was observed a handful of times. The chain has TRBV4-2 and TRBJ2-3; TRBD2 matches 12 bases. The V gene's germline CDR1 is LGHNA and CDR2 YNFKEQ. V dropped 0 bases and J dropped 2; count of bases not matched to a gene: 3. The CDR3 loop spans 17 amino acids. The CDR3 protein is CASSQETSGGHTDTQYF. In DNA, the CDR3 is TGTGCCAGCAGCCAAGAAACTAGCGGGGGGCACACAGATACGCAGTATTTT.

The chain uses TRBV6-6 and TRBJ1-1, with D possibly TRBD1 on 6 matching bases. CDR1 and CDR2 from the germline V gene are MNHNY and SVGAGI (reference sequence). V lost 2 bases and J lost 0, with 16 bases in between. This CDR3 spans 17 amino acids. The chain's CDR3 is CASSYPLTGIMNTEAFF. The CDR3 DNA follows: TGTGCCAGCAGTTACCCCTTAACAGGGATAATGAACACTGAAGCTTTCTTT.

There are many counts of this clonotype. The chain combines TRBV28 with TRBJ2-7; maybe TRBD1 (6 bases). Per the germline V gene, CDR1 is MDHEN and CDR2 is SYDVKM. CDR3 length equals 14 residues. V lost 6 bases and J lost 2, with 14 bases in between. The CDR3 nucleotides are TGTGCCAGCAGATACTCCACAGGGACCTACGAGCAGTACTTC. Translated, it gives CASRYSTGTYEQYF.

This rearrangement joins TRBV28 to TRBJ2-1; D is ambiguous. Germline V CDR1 and CDR2: MDHEN, SYDVKM. This CDR3 region has 11 residues. With 5 bases removed from V and 10 bases from J, the gap between germline ends came to 9 bases. The DNA for the CDR3 is TGTGCCAGCAGTCCCTTGGCGGAGCAGTTCTTC. It encodes CASSPLAEQFF.

This clonotype was seen repeatedly, ten times or more. The chain employs TRBV20-1 and TRBJ1-4, with D perhaps matching TRBD1 (5 bases). The germline gives CDR1 DFQATT, CDR2 SNEGSKA (reference sequence). The CDR3 covers 16 residues. V lost 1 base and J lost 7, with 19 bases in between. The CDR3 DNA is TGCAGTGCTAGAGTACCGGGAATTAGGGGTGGTGAAAAACTGTTTTTT. Translating it yields CSARVPGIRGGEKLFF.

The rearrangement joins TRBV7-2 to TRBJ1-1; no definite D call. Trimming pared 4 bases from V and 1 base from J, leaving 7 bases between. CDR1 is SGHTA, CDR2 FQGNSA, per germline. CDR3 size: 13 residues. In DNA form, the CDR3 reads TGTGCCAGCAGCTACTTCCGGAACACTGAAGCTTTCTTT. It is translated as CASSYFRNTEAFF. Variable domain in full (rest from reference TRBV7-2 and TRBJ1-1): GAGVSQSPSNKVTEKGKDVELRCDPISGHTALYWYRQSLGQGLEFLIYFQGNSAPDKSGLPSDRFSAERTGGSVSTLTIQRTQQEDSAVYLCASSYFRNTEAFFGQGTRLTVV.

This clonotype was recorded a few times. V gene TRBV19 combines with J gene TRBJ2-1; D assignment may be TRBD1 or TRBD2 (5 bases each). Germline V lookup: CDR1 LNHDA, CDR2 SQIVND (reference sequence). V was cut by 3 bases and J by 0 bases, with 15 bases left in between. This CDR3 contains 17 residues. This CDR3 reads CASSMYRDRSSYNEQFF. In DNA form, the CDR3 reads TGTGCCAGTAGTATGTATCGGGACCGAAGCTCCTACAATGAGCAGTTCTTC.

In this sample, this clonotype turned up a few times. The rearrangement uses TRBV19 and TRBJ2-2; 8 bases align to TRBD2. The CDR3 length is 17 residues. The V gene end was trimmed by 7 bases and the J gene end by 5 bases; junction bases not matched to a gene: 15. The germline V gene has CDR1 LNHDA and CDR2 SQIVND (reference sequence). The CDR3 DNA sequence: TGTGCCAGTATACTAGAACCGGGACTAGGTGGGACCGGGGAGCTGTTTTTT. As protein: CASILEPGLGGTGELFF.

This clonotype was seen at least ten times. The chain's CDR3 is CSARAPRLAGDNEQFF. The CDR3 DNA reads as TGCAGTGCTAGAGCCCCTAGACTAGCGGGGGACAATGAGCAGTTCTTC. This rearrangement joins TRBV20-1 to TRBJ2-1, with 12 nucleotides matching TRBD2. Germline CDR1 reads DFQATT; CDR2 reads SNEGSKA (reference sequence). The CDR3 has 16 residues. V was clipped by 1 base and J by 5 bases; unmatched bases: 6.

In its sample, this clonotype was seen many times. This chain uses TRBV5-4 with TRBJ2-3; no clear D. V dropped 0 bases and J dropped 0 bases, with 11 bases sitting between them. This CDR3 comprises 16 residues. Germline V CDR1 and CDR2: SGHNT, YYREEE (reference sequence). This CDR3 is CASSLDTDASTDTQYF. Written as DNA, the CDR3 is TGTGCCAGCAGCTTGGATACTGACGCTAGCACAGATACGCAGTATTTT.

This clonotype was detected many times. The CDR3 here is CASSYRTVYNEQFF. In nucleotides, the CDR3 is TGTGCCAGCAGTTACCGGACAGTCTACAATGAGCAGTTCTTC. The chain couples TRBV6-5 to TRBJ2-1, with a weak D call TRBD1 (6 bases). Germline values: CDR1 MNHEY, CDR2 SVGAGI. The CDR3 is made up of 14 amino acids. Trimming pared 2 bases from V and 3 bases from J, leaving 8 bases between.